The rows below give T cell receptor beta chains drawn from one sample of a study of CD4 T cells in relation to SARS-CoV-2 and coronaviruses. The assay was immunoSEQ multiplex PCR, and TCRdb's table has in-frame clones only and misses some. The data show about 65,000 clones, about 90% seen once. The sequencing input was memory CD4+ T cells from PBMCs. These receptors were taken from a human donor in good health. Both conserved end residues are part of each CDR3. A D gene is named only where the DNA matches it firmly. Rows may omit the clone size; those that give it use once, few, many or a size class.

TRBD2	TRBV28	NA	TRBJ2-1	TGTGCCAGCACCATAACTAGCGGTTTTTACAATGAGCAGTTCTTC	CASTITSGFYNEQFF
NA	TRBV7-9	once	TRBJ2-7	TGTGCCAGCAGCAACGGGGTTGAAGGGTCCTACGAGCAGTACTTC	CASSNGVEGSYEQYF
NA	TRBV7-9	NA	TRBJ2-2	TGTGCCAGCAGCTTAGGGAGGACGAACACCGGGGAGCTGTTTTTT	CASSLGRTNTGELFF
TRBD2	TRBV11-2	NA	TRBJ2-1	TGTGCCAGCAGCCCGCCCCCCGGACTAGCGGGAGAGAACTACAATGAGCAGTTCTTC	CASSPPPGLAGENYNEQFF
NA	TRBV28	NA	TRBJ1-6	TGTGCCAGCAGTGATGACACGAAGGCACCCCTCCACTTT	CASSDDTKAPLHF
NA	TRBV9	NA	TRBJ1-2	TGTGCCAGCAGCGTAGACAGCTATGGCTACACCTTC	CASSVDSYGYTF
NA	TRBV4-1	NA	TRBJ2-1	TGCGCCAGCAGCCAAGAGGATGGTCGGAGCCCCCGCAATGAGCAGTTCTTC	CASSQEDGRSPRNEQFF
NA	TRBV20-1	few	TRBJ1-1	TGCAGTGCTAGACTGAACACTGAAGCTTTCTTT	CSARLNTEAFF
TRBD2	TRBV28	NA	TRBJ2-5	TGTGCCAGCTCTCCTCGGGGGGGGCGCCAAGAGACCCAGTACTTC	CASSPRGGRQETQYF
TRBD2	TRBV7-3	NA	TRBJ2-3	TGTGCCAGCAGTTCCCTGACTAGCGGGGCAGGTGGTACGCAGTATTTT	CASSSLTSGAGGTQYF
NA	TRBV5-1	NA	TRBJ2-5	TGCGCCAGCAGCCCGAGGGGGGGTACCCAAGAGACCCAGTACTTC	CASSPRGGTQETQYF
NA	TRBV5-4	NA	TRBJ2-5	TGTGCCAGCAGCTTCTCGGGGGTTGAGACCCAGTACTTC	CASSFSGVETQYF
NA	TRBV9	NA	TRBJ2-7	TGTGCCAGCAACCAGCGTGGCGCTGGTTACGAGCAGTACTTC	CASNQRGAGYEQYF
NA	TRBV29-1	NA	TRBJ1-3	TGCAGCGTTGGCCCAAGCTCTGGAAACACCATATATTTT	CSVGPSSGNTIYF
NA	TRBV7-8	NA	TRBJ1-1	TGTGCCAGCAGCTTAGCCGGGGCAGGGATGAACACTGAAGCTTTCTTT	CASSLAGAGMNTEAFF
NA	TRBV3-1/TRBV3-2	NA	TRBJ1-4	TGTGCCAGCAGCCTACAGGGTGGCGAAAAACTGTTTTTT	CASSLQGGEKLFF
NA	TRBV19	NA	TRBJ1-4	TGTGCCAGTAGTCGCAGAGAACGGTGGGAAAAACTGTTTTTT	CASSRRERWEKLFF
NA	TRBV5-1	once	TRBJ2-3	TGCGCCAGCGGCGAAGCGGAGGCCACAGATACGCAGTATTTT	CASGEAEATDTQYF
TRBD2	TRBV7-2	NA	TRBJ2-1	TGTGCCAGCAATATCGGACTAGCGGACAATGAGCAGTTCTTC	CASNIGLADNEQFF
TRBD2	TRBV19	NA	TRBJ2-7	TGTGCCAGTAGTGCACAAGGACTAGCGGGGGCCCTAAGCTCCTACGAGCAGTACTTC	CASSAQGLAGALSSYEQYF
TRBD1	TRBV5-1	NA	TRBJ1-1	TGCGCCAGCAGTGGTACAGGGGGCCCGGCCACTGAAGCTTTCTTT	CASSGTGGPATEAFF
TRBD2	TRBV7-9	once	TRBJ2-1	TGTGCCAGCAGGCATAACCTAGCGGGAGATGAGCAGTTCTTC	CASRHNLAGDEQFF
NA	TRBV28	NA	TRBJ2-7	TGTGCCAGCAGGTCCCAGGGGCGGCCCTACGAGCAGTACTTC	CASRSQGRPYEQYF
TRBD2	TRBV18	NA	TRBJ2-5	TGTGCCAGCTCACCTTGGACTAGCGATATACAAGAGACCCAGTACTTC	CASSPWTSDIQETQYF
NA	TRBV5-1	NA	TRBJ2-3	TGCGCCAGCAGGGGGGGTAGCACAGATACGCAGTATTTT	CASRGGSTDTQYF
NA	TRBV15	NA	TRBJ1-4	TGTGCCACCAGCAAAGAGCGGGGCAGGCGTAATGAAAAACTGTTTTTT	CATSKERGRRNEKLFF
TRBD2	TRBV2	NA	TRBJ2-2	TGTGCCAGCAGGGTACTAGCGGGAATAAACACCGGGGAGCTGTTTTTT	CASRVLAGINTGELFF
NA	TRBV6-2/TRBV6-3	NA	TRBJ2-2	TGTGCCAGCGGCCCGTGGTCCATCCAGCAGGTTGGGGAGCTGTTTTTT	CASGPWSIQQVGELFF
NA	TRBV27	NA	TRBJ2-7	TGTGCCAGCAGTTTAGGCCGCGGACCCTACGAGCAGTACTTC	CASSLGRGPYEQYF
TRBD2	TRBV28	NA	TRBJ2-7	TGTGCCAGCAGCAGGACTAGCGGGAGAGCCGAGCAGTACTTC	CASSRTSGRAEQYF